This T cell receptor beta chain was obtained from a study of shared clonotypes between healthy human individuals. Study-wide results and caveats: A small donor pool kept down the genetic and exposure-history diversity that was represented.

CDR3 size: 15 residues. The V end was cut by 3 bases, the J end by 2 bases, with 11 bases between. CDR1 and CDR2 from the germline V gene are MDHEN and SYDVKM. As to this clone: Antigen unknown.

Assay: immunoSEQ multiplex PCR; the TCRdb copy retains only in-frame clones and omits some. The repertoire holds a few hundred thousand clones, with around 96% as singletons. The V gene is TRBV28, the J gene TRBJ1-5; a weak D match, TRBD1 (5 bases). This TCR was recovered from a man aged 25-45 years in good health. The sample consisted of memory CD8+ T cells sorted from blood. The sample's subset: CD45RO+ cells pooled with CCR7-negative TemRA cells. The CDR3 here is CASSFVRGGNQPQHF. Written as DNA, the CDR3 is TGTGCCAGCAGTTTTGTGCGGGGGGGCAATCAGCCCCAGCATTTT.